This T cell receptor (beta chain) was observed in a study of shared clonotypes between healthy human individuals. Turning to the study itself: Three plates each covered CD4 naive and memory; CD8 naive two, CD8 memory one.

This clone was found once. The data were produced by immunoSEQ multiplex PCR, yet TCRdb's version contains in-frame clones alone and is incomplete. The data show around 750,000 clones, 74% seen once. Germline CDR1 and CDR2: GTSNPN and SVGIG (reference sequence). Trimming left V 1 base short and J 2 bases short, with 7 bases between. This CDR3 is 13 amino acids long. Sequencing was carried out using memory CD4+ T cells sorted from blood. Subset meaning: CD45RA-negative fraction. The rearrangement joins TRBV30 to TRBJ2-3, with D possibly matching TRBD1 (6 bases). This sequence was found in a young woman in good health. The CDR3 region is CAWSGQDTDTQYF. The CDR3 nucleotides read TGTGCCTGGAGTGGACAGGACACAGATACGCAGTATTTT.